The present TCR beta chain was sequenced within a study of sequential checkpoint blockade in melanoma. Across the study: Both treatment sequences were followed by maintenance nivolumab.

Sequenced by immunoSEQ multiplex PCR; TCRdb stores in-frame clones only, minus some. Of about 20,000 clones listed, more than 70% were seen once; the top ten hold around two fifths. The treatment denotes: randomized to nivolumab then ipilimumab (arm A) or the reverse (arm B). This clone has more than one count but fewer than ten. V was shortened by 8 bases and J by 8 bases, with 18 bases between the two germline ends. The CDR3 sequence is 13 residues long. Material: CD8+ T cells sorted from blood (inferred from file names), obtained from a patient given nivolumab and ipilimumab in sequence. The chain is built from TRBV23-1 and TRBJ1-2; TRBD1 might be the D (5 bases). TRBV23-1 is an ORF for which the function is uncertain. The source of this sequence is a human donor with melanoma. The CDR3 coding sequence is TGCGCCAGCGGATATAGGAATAGGGGCGGCTACACCTTC. This sequence encodes CASGYRNRGGYTF.